One and the same sample provided the 10 T cell receptor beta chains below, sequenced in a study of T cells in Graves' hyperthyroidism and ophthalmopathy. Authors of the study amplified TCR beta CDR3 regions from RNA transcripts. Carried out on the TCR CDR3, a first-round RT-PCR used the HTBI primer set. MiXCR was run by TCRdb on the multiplex PCR reads, yielding one entry per CDR3 protein. The sample comprises some 760,000 distinct CDR3 sequences, approximately 15% of which are singletons, and 10% to 13% rests with the top ten. The sequencing sample was made of blood. Every receptor here comes from a woman aged 18 to 35 with Graves' hyperthyroidism.

In its sample, this clonotype was seen a few times. The chain links TRBV27 to TRBJ1-1, with D uncertain. Germline V gene lookup returns CDR1 MNHEY and CDR2 SMNVEV (reference sequence). Between the trimmed V and J ends, which lost 7 bases and 3 bases, there was a span of 18 bases. The CDR3 spans 15 residues. In nucleotides, the CDR3 is TGTGCCAGCAATAAGTCCCCCCCTCAGTACACTGAAGCTTTCTTT. The encoded protein is CASNKSPPQYTEAFF.

This clonotype has only one observation. The chain carries TRBV19 and TRBJ2-2, with 8 bases aligning to TRBD1. The CDR3 contains 13 residues. The germline CDR1 and CDR2 sequences are LNHDA and SQIVND (reference sequence). J was trimmed by 6 bases and V by 6 bases; bases with no gene match: 3. CDR3 nucleotide sequence: TGTGCCAGTAGGCTACAGGGGGCCGGGGAGCTGTTTTTT. Translating gives CASRLQGAGELFF. The whole variable domain, remainder taken from reference TRBV19 and TRBJ2-2, is DGGITQSPKYLFRKEGQNVTLSCEQNLNHDAMYWYRQDPGQGLRLIYYSQIVNDFQKGDIAEGYSVSREKKESFPLTVTSAQKNPTAFYLCASRLQGAGELFFGEGSRLTVL.

Ten or more counts support this clonotype. V gene TRBV30 combines with J gene TRBJ2-2; 7 positions agree with TRBD2. Per the germline V gene, CDR1 is GTSNPN and CDR2 is SVGIG (reference sequence). This CDR3 region has 15 residues. V gave up 7 bases and J gave up 5 bases; unmatched junction bases: 13. The CDR3 loop is CASDGGRGITGELFF. DNA for the CDR3: TGTGCCTCCGATGGGGGGAGGGGAATTACCGGGGAGCTGTTTTTT.

This clonotype was counted between two and nine times. In nucleotides, the CDR3 is TGTGCCAGCAGTTACTCGTGGTCTAGCGGGAGCCCGAAAGATGAGCAGTTCTTC. This gives the protein CASSYSWSSGSPKDEQFF. V is TRBV6-2 or TRBV6-3 and J is TRBJ2-1; TRBD2 aligns across 10 bases. J lost 8 bases, V lost 0 bases, and 13 bases had no gene match. Germline-derived CDR1 and CDR2 are MNHEY and SVGEGT. This CDR3 contains 18 residues.

This clonotype was detected only a few times. The chain carries TRBV27 and TRBJ1-3; the D gene is possibly TRBD1 (6 bases). This CDR3 comprises 14 residues. The germline V gene encodes CDR1 MNHEY and CDR2 SMNVEV (reference sequence). The germline V and J ends were trimmed by 5 bases and 2 bases, with 10 bases remaining between them. CDR3 in amino acids: CASSRGSAGNTIYF. As DNA, the CDR3 is TGTGCCAGCAGTAGGGGGTCCGCTGGAAACACCATATATTTT.

This clonotype was seen a few times. The rearrangement links TRBV7-2 to TRBJ2-2, with D perhaps TRBD1 (6 bases). The CDR3 has 15 residues. The germline V and J ends were trimmed by 6 bases and 4 bases, with 15 bases remaining between them. Germline values: CDR1 SGHTA, CDR2 FQGNSA. The CDR3 loop is CASRLPGVGTGELFF. For the CDR3, the DNA is TGTGCCAGCAGGCTCCCAGGGGTCGGCACCGGGGAGCTGTTTTTT.

This clonotype was detected a few times. V gene TRBV20-1 combines with J gene TRBJ1-4; unclear D gene. Per germline, CDR1 DFQATT and CDR2 SNEGSKA (reference sequence). The CDR3 covers 13 residues. The V gene lost 3 bases and the J gene lost 3 bases, with 8 bases spanning the gap. This CDR3 reads CSARISSNEKLFF. Here the CDR3 DNA reads TGCAGTGCTAGGATCTCTTCTAATGAAAAACTGTTTTTT.

This clonotype occurred many times. V and J are TRBV6-6 and TRBJ1-1, with a tentative D call TRBD1 (6 bases). V lost 2 bases and J 2 bases, leaving 12 bases between the germline ends. Per the germline V gene, CDR1 is MNHNY and CDR2 is SVGAGI (reference sequence). The CDR3 sequence is 15 residues long. CDR3 in DNA: TGTGCCAGCAGTTACGGGGGCACCGCAAACACTGAAGCTTTCTTT. It codes for CASSYGGTANTEAFF.

V and J are TRBV27 and TRBJ1-5; D is perhaps TRBD1 (6 bases). Germline assignment: CDR1 MNHEY and CDR2 SMNVEV (reference sequence). V shed 6 bases and J shed 7 bases, with 13 bases lying between them. The CDR3 is 13 residues long. The CDR3 is CASRAGVLQPQHF. CDR3 in DNA: TGTGCCAGCAGGGCAGGGGTTTTACAGCCCCAGCATTTT.

This clonotype was picked up many times. Here the CDR3 DNA reads TGTGCCAGCAGTTTATCGGCAGGGAGTCAGCCCCAGCATTTT. Translation gives CASSLSAGSQPQHF. V is TRBV12-3 or TRBV12-4 and J is TRBJ1-5; possible D gene TRBD1, 5 bases. V lost 2 bases to trimming and J lost 6 bases, with 11 bases between them. This CDR3 region has 14 residues.